These 14 T cell receptor beta chains share one sample of origin, sequenced in a study of blood T cell repertoires in COVID-19. Sequenced by immunoSEQ multiplex PCR; TCRdb stores in-frame clones only, minus some. Of a few hundred thousand clones in the sample, 89% were seen once. The sample consisted of peripheral blood. These receptors came from a man younger than 35 who had recovered from COVID-19.

The chain links TRBV2 to TRBJ2-2, with D tentatively TRBD1 (5 bases). Germline-derived CDR1 and CDR2 are SNHLY and FYNNEI. Trimming shortened V by 5 bases and J by 2 bases, and 12 bases separated the two germline ends. The CDR3 contains 15 residues. The DNA of the CDR3 is TGTGCCAGCAGTCTGACAGTCTTTAACACCGGGGAGCTGTTTTTT. Amino acid sequence: CASSLTVFNTGELFF. Full variable domain (remainder filled in from reference TRBV2 and TRBJ2-2): EPEVTQTPSHQVTQMGQEVILRCVPISNHLYFYWYRQILGQKVEFLVSFYNNEISEKSEIFDDQFSVERPDGSNFTLKIRSTKLEDSAMYFCASSLTVFNTGELFFGEGSRLTVL.

V is TRBV4-1 and J is TRBJ2-3, with D uncertain. The CDR3 has 14 amino acids. V was clipped by 1 base and J by 4 bases, with 9 bases between them. Germline-derived CDR1 and CDR2 are MGHRA and YSYEKL. In nucleotides, the CDR3 is TGCGCCAGCAGCCAAGGTGAGGAGCCAGATACGCAGTATTTT. Translated: CASSQGEEPDTQYF.

The V gene is TRBV30, the J gene TRBJ1-5; 7 bases line up with TRBD1. V lost 3 bases, J lost 7 bases, and 9 bases stayed unmatched. The CDR3 is made up of 14 amino acids. Germline CDR1 GTSNPN, CDR2 SVGIG (reference sequence). The CDR3 nucleotides are TGTGCCTGGAGCCCGAAGGGGGCAGGGCAGCCCCAGCATTTT. It translates to CAWSPKGAGQPQHF.

J is TRBJ1-5 and V is TRBV9; TRBD1 might be the D (6 bases). Trimming pared 0 bases from V and 9 bases from J, leaving 7 bases between. The CDR3 totals 12 residues. The germline gives CDR1 SGDLS, CDR2 YYNGEE. The chain's CDR3 is CASSVEGGPQHF. The CDR3, as DNA: TGTGCCAGCAGCGTAGAAGGGGGGCCCCAGCATTTT.

This clone was observed once. The rearrangement links TRBV7-8 to TRBJ2-5; 8 nucleotides align to TRBD2. CDR1 is SGHVS, CDR2 FQNEAQ, per germline. The CDR3 is 16 residues long. Trimming at V came to 0 bases and at J to 3 bases, leaving 6 bases not matched to a gene. DNA of the CDR3: TGTGCCAGCAGCTTAGCTGTGACTAGCGTGAAAGAGACCCAGTACTTC. This encodes CASSLAVTSVKETQYF. The complete variable domain, with remaining parts taken from reference TRBV7-8 and TRBJ2-5, reads GAGVSQSPRYKVAKRGQDVALRCDPISGHVSLFWYQQALGQGPEFLTYFQNEAQLDKSGLPSDRFFAERPEGSVSTLKIQRTQQEDSAVYLCASSLAVTSVKETQYFGPGTRLLVL.

This clone is a singleton in its sample. The chain uses TRBV19 and TRBJ1-5; D is perhaps TRBD1 (6 bases). Germline loops: CDR1 LNHDA, CDR2 SQIVND (reference sequence). The CDR3 covers 13 residues. Trimming cost V 5 bases and J 6 bases, with 11 bases left between them. The CDR3 coding sequence is TGTGCCAGTAGTCCACAGGGAGCTCAGCCCCAGCATTTT. This gives the protein CASSPQGAQPQHF.

This chain joins TRBV9 and TRBJ1-1, with a tentative D call TRBD1 (6 bases). Per germline, CDR1 SGDLS and CDR2 YYNGEE. Trimming took 0 bases from V and 4 from J, leaving 7 bases between them. The CDR3 totals 13 residues. CDR3 DNA: TGTGCCAGCAGCGTAGCAGGGGCCACTGAAGCTTTCTTT. Amino acid sequence: CASSVAGATEAFF.

Comments on this clone: Within the sample, other DNA sequences also encode this same CDR3. The J gene is TRBJ1-2, the V gene TRBV12-3 or TRBV12-4; D is perhaps TRBD1 (6 bases). The CDR3 length is 12 residues. V lost 5 bases, J lost 6 bases, and 10 bases lay in between. The DNA for the CDR3 is TGTGCCAGCAGTCGGCAGGGGAATGGCTACACCTTC. This gives the protein CASSRQGNGYTF.

This chain uses TRBV19 with TRBJ1-1, with D possibly being TRBD1 (6 bases). The CDR3 spans 14 residues. Trimming shortened V by 7 bases and J by 0 bases, and 12 bases separated the two germline ends. Germline-derived CDR1 and CDR2 are LNHDA and SQIVND (reference sequence). The CDR3 region has the DNA TGTGCCAGTACCGCGACAGGCTTGAACACTGAAGCTTTCTTT. Encoded protein: CASTATGLNTEAFF.

J is TRBJ2-1 and V is TRBV24-1; D perhaps matches TRBD2 (6 bases). CDR3 length: 19 amino acids. The germline V gene has CDR1 KGHDR and CDR2 SFDVKD. Trimming pared 2 bases from V and 0 bases from J, leaving 19 bases between. The CDR3 sequence is CATSDSTLGGRGSYNEQFF. The CDR3 nucleotides read TGTGCCACCAGTGATTCGACCCTCGGGGGAAGGGGCTCCTACAATGAGCAGTTCTTC.

V is TRBV25-1 and J is TRBJ1-3; maybe TRBD1 (6 bases). This CDR3 region has 13 residues. Trimming cost V 6 bases and J 1 base, with 7 bases left between them. Germline CDR1 and CDR2: MGHDK and SYGVNS. The chain's CDR3 is CASRRGSGNTIYF. Written as DNA, the CDR3 is TGTGCCAGCAGAAGGGGGTCTGGAAACACCATATATTTT.

V and J are TRBV4-1 and TRBJ2-7, with D maybe TRBD1 (6 bases). CDR3 length equals 15 residues. Trimming shortened V by 4 bases and J by 2 bases, and 15 bases separated the two germline ends. The germline V gene has CDR1 MGHRA and CDR2 YSYEKL. CDR3 coding DNA: TGCGCCAGCAGCCGAATACTGGACAGAACCTACGAGCAGTACTTC. Residues: CASSRILDRTYEQYF.

The chain carries TRBV6-5 and TRBJ1-2, with 9 nucleotides matching TRBD1. There are 15 residues in the CDR3. Germline V gene data show CDR1 as MNHEY and CDR2 as SVGAGI. Losses at the gene ends were 8 bases for V and 2 bases for J; bases not matched to a gene: 9. This CDR3 reads CASAMLDRGNYGYTF. The DNA for the CDR3 is TGTGCCAGCGCGATGCTGGACAGGGGCAACTATGGCTACACCTTC.

The chain carries TRBV4-2 and TRBJ1-1, with 9 bases that match TRBD1. The length of the CDR3 is 15 residues. Germline V gene data show CDR1 as LGHNA and CDR2 as YNFKEQ. V was clipped by 0 bases and J by 4 bases; unmatched bases: 3. Here the CDR3 reads CASSQDGTGTTEAFF. The CDR3 DNA reads TGTGCCAGCAGCCAAGACGGGACAGGGACCACTGAAGCTTTCTTT.